This T cell receptor (beta chain) is from a study of cytomegalovirus exposure and HLA in healthy donors. Study-wide background: There were under 130 million unique TCR beta sequences, drawn from approximately 180 million T cells, in an earlier analysis. Study-wide findings and caveats: Cytomegalovirus status was reportedly diagnosed by the classifier with high sensitivity and specificity.

13 Jbeta primers and 60 Vbeta primers were used for the PCR. TCRdb keeps only in-frame clones here, not all; method: immunoSEQ multiplex PCR. The sample comprises roughly 180,000 clones, approximately 80% of which are singletons, and around 4.9% rests with the top ten. This CDR3 contains 14 residues. Germline V gene sequence: CDR1 MNHEY, CDR2 SVGAGI. V dropped 4 bases and J dropped 3 bases, with 7 bases sitting between them. A note on this clone: Its antigen is still unknown.

The TCR originated in a man aged 18 to 29 in good health and CMV-seronegative. Specimen: PBMCs. The chain links TRBV6-5 to TRBJ1-6; D is uncertain. DNA for the CDR3: TGTGCCAGCAGTTTTGTTCTCTATAATTCACCCCTCCACTTT. Protein sequence: CASSFVLYNSPLHF.